Here is one T cell receptor beta chain with its context. Its target is unknown. This entry is derived from a study of CD8+ T cells in alopecia areata. Trimming stripped 5 bases from V and 3 bases from J, with 16 bases between. Germline V gene lookup returns CDR1 SEHNR and CDR2 FQNEAQ (reference sequence). The CDR3 length is 15 residues. The treatment denotes: oral pan-JAK inhibitor, 5-10 mg twice daily. Study findings and constraints: Sequencing of scalp tissue also captures the resident alphabeta T cells of normal skin. One nonresponder leaves baseline CD8+ expansion's link to response uncertain. In scalp and blood, many expanded lesional clones persisted during tofacitinib.

As the sequencing template, cDNA was produced by extracting RNA and reverse transcribing it. Clones were sequenced by immunoSEQ multiplex PCR, and TCRdb holds only the in-frame ones, with some missing. The sample lists under 150,000 clones; over 60% were seen once. The input for sequencing was CD4+ T cells sorted from blood, taken at week 4, from a patient treated with tofacitinib. V gene TRBV7-9 combines with J gene TRBJ2-5, with a weak D call TRBD2 (5 bases). The sequence was collected from a human donor with alopecia areata. CDR3 protein: CASSLGDVVKETQYF. CDR3 nucleotide sequence: TGTGCCAGCAGCCTGGGAGACGTGGTAAAAGAGACCCAGTACTTC.